Listed below are T cell receptor beta chains from one sample, sequenced in a study of cytomegalovirus exposure and HLA in healthy donors. TCRdb keeps only in-frame clones here, not all; method: immunoSEQ multiplex PCR. The sample gives over 130,000 clones, 78% of which show up once; 6.2% is in the top ten. The sample consisted of PBMCs. Every receptor here comes from a woman in her forties in good health and CMV-seropositive. CDR3s include the opening cysteine and the closing phenylalanine or tryptophan. A D gene is named only where the DNA matches it firmly. Clone size is shown for a subset of rows, as once, few, many or a class of expanded clone.

len	v_gene	j_gene	abundance	d_gene	CDR3aa	CDR3nt
14	TRBV18	TRBJ2-7	.	.	CASSPGAGNYEQYF	TGTGCCAGCTCACCAGGGGCAGGGAACTACGAGCAGTACTTC
14	TRBV5-1	TRBJ1-4	.	.	CASSLVGSNEKLFF	TGCGCCAGCAGCTTGGTCGGGTCTAATGAAAAACTGTTTTTT
15	TRBV11-2	TRBJ2-7	.	TRBD1	CASSLGTGGLYEQYF	TGTGCCAGCAGCCTCGGGACAGGGGGACTCTACGAGCAGTACTTC
18	TRBV29-1	TRBJ2-1	.	TRBD2	CSVEDTEGRTSWDNEQFF	TGCAGCGTTGAAGATACTGAGGGCCGGACTAGCTGGGATAATGAGCAGTTCTTC
14	TRBV4-2	TRBJ1-5	few	.	CASSRGGENQPQHF	TGTGCCAGCAGCCGGGGAGGGGAAAATCAGCCCCAGCATTTT
15	TRBV5-8	TRBJ2-1	.	TRBD1	CASSFGTAFYNEQFF	TGTGCCAGCAGCTTCGGGACAGCGTTTTACAATGAGCAGTTCTTC
13	TRBV5-1	TRBJ2-1	.	.	CASSLLSGNEQFF	TGCGCCAGCAGCTTGTTGTCAGGGAATGAGCAGTTCTTC
13	TRBV30	TRBJ1-3	.	.	CAWSPGTGNTIYF	TGTGCCTGGAGTCCCGGGACTGGAAACACCATATATTTT
17	TRBV5-1	TRBJ2-1	.	TRBD2	CASSLGAGGISYNEQFF	TGCGCCAGCAGCTTGGGAGCGGGAGGTATCTCCTACAATGAGCAGTTCTTC
13	TRBV5-1	TRBJ2-1	.	TRBD2	CASTGLEINEQFF	TGCGCCAGCACCGGACTAGAAATCAATGAGCAGTTCTTC
14	TRBV2	TRBJ2-7	.	TRBD1	CASSQGAGTYEQYF	TGTGCCAGCAGCCAGGGGGCTGGTACCTACGAGCAGTACTTC
14	TRBV6-5	TRBJ1-5	.	.	CASSSGQRNQPQHF	TGTGCCAGCAGCTCCGGACAGAGAAATCAGCCCCAGCATTTT
15	TRBV19	TRBJ2-4	.	TRBD1	CASSIIDRGLNIQYF	TGTGCCAGTAGTATAATCGACAGGGGGCTGAACATTCAGTACTTC
15	TRBV6-1	TRBJ2-1	few	TRBD2	CASKELAGVINEQFF	TGTGCCAGCAAAGAACTAGCGGGAGTGATTAATGAGCAGTTCTTC
15	TRBV7-6	TRBJ1-3	.	.	CASSNGGSSGNTIYF	TGTGCCAGCAGCAACGGAGGTAGCTCTGGAAACACCATATATTTT
15	TRBV18	TRBJ2-2	.	.	CASSPNEINTGELFF	TGTGCCAGCTCACCTAACGAGATAAACACCGGGGAGCTGTTTTTT
16	TRBV27	TRBJ2-1	.	TRBD2	CASSRRTSGKYNEQFF	TGTGCCAGCAGTCGGCGGACTAGCGGGAAATACAATGAGCAGTTCTTC
13	TRBV5-1	TRBJ2-2	once	TRBD1	CASSYQGAGELFF	TGCGCCAGCAGTTATCAGGGGGCCGGGGAGCTGTTTTTT
14	TRBV4-1	TRBJ1-5	.	.	CASSPTGSEEPQHF	TGCGCCAGCAGCCCCACAGGGAGTGAGGAGCCCCAGCATTTT
19	TRBV4-1	TRBJ2-3	.	TRBD2	CASSQEPPETSGGTDTQYF	TGCGCCAGCAGCCAAGAGCCCCCCGAAACTAGCGGGGGCACAGATACGCAGTATTTT
16	TRBV7-2	TRBJ2-7	.	.	CASSLVASAPLGEQYF	TGTGCCAGCAGCTTAGTAGCCAGTGCCCCATTAGGCGAGCAGTACTTC